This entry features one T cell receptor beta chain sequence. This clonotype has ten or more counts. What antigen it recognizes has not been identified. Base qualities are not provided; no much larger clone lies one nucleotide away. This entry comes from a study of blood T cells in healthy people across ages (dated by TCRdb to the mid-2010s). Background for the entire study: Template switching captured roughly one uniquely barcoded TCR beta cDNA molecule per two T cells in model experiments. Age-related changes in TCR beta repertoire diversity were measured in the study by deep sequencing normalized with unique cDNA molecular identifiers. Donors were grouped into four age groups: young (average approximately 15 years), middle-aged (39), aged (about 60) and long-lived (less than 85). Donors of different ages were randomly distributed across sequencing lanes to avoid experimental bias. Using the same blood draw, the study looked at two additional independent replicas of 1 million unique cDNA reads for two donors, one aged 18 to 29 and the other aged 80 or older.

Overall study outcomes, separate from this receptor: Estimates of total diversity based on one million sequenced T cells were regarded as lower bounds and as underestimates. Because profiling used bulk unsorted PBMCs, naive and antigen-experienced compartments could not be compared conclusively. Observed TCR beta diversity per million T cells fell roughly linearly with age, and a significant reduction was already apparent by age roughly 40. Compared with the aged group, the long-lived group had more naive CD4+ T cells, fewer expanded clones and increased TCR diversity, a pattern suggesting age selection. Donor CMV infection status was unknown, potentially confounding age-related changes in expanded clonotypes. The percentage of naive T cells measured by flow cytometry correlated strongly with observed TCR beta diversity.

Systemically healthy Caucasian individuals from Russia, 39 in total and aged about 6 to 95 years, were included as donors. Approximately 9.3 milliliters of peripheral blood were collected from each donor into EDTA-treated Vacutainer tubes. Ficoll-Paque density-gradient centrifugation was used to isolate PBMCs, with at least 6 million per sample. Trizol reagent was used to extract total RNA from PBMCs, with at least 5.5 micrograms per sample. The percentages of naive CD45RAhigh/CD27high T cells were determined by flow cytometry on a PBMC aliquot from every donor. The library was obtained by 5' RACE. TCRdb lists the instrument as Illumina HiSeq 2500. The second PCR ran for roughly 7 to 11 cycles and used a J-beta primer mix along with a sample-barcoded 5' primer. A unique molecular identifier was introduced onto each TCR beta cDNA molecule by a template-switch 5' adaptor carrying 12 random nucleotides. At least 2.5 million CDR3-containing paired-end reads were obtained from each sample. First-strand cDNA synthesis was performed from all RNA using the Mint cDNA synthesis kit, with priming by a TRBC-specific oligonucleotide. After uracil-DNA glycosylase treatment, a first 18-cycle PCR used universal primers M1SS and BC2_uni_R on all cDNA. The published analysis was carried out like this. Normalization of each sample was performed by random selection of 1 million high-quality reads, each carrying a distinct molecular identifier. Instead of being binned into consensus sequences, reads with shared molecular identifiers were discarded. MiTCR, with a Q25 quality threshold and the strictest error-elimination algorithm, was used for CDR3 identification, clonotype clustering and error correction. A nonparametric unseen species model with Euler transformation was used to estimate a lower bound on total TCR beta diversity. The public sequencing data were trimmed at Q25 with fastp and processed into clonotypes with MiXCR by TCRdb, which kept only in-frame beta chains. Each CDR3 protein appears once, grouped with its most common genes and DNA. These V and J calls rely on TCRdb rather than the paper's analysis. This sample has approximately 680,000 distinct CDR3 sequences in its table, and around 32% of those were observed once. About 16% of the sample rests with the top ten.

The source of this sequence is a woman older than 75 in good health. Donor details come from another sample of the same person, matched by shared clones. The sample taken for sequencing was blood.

The encoded CDR3 is CASSSTRDRVKDTQYF. The nucleotide sequence reads TGTGCCAGCAGCTCGACCCGGGACAGGGTTAAAGATACGCAGTATTTT. The chain joins TRBV11-2 to TRBJ2-3; TRBD1 aligns with 9 central bases. Reading the germline V gene gives CDR1 SGHAT and CDR2 FQNNGV. V is trimmed back by 4 bases and J by 5 bases, and the junction contains 10 bases that no gene match accounts for. The CDR3, cysteine through phenylalanine, is 16 amino acids long. The entry retains the CDR3 DNA only, 48 bases that are in frame from base 1.